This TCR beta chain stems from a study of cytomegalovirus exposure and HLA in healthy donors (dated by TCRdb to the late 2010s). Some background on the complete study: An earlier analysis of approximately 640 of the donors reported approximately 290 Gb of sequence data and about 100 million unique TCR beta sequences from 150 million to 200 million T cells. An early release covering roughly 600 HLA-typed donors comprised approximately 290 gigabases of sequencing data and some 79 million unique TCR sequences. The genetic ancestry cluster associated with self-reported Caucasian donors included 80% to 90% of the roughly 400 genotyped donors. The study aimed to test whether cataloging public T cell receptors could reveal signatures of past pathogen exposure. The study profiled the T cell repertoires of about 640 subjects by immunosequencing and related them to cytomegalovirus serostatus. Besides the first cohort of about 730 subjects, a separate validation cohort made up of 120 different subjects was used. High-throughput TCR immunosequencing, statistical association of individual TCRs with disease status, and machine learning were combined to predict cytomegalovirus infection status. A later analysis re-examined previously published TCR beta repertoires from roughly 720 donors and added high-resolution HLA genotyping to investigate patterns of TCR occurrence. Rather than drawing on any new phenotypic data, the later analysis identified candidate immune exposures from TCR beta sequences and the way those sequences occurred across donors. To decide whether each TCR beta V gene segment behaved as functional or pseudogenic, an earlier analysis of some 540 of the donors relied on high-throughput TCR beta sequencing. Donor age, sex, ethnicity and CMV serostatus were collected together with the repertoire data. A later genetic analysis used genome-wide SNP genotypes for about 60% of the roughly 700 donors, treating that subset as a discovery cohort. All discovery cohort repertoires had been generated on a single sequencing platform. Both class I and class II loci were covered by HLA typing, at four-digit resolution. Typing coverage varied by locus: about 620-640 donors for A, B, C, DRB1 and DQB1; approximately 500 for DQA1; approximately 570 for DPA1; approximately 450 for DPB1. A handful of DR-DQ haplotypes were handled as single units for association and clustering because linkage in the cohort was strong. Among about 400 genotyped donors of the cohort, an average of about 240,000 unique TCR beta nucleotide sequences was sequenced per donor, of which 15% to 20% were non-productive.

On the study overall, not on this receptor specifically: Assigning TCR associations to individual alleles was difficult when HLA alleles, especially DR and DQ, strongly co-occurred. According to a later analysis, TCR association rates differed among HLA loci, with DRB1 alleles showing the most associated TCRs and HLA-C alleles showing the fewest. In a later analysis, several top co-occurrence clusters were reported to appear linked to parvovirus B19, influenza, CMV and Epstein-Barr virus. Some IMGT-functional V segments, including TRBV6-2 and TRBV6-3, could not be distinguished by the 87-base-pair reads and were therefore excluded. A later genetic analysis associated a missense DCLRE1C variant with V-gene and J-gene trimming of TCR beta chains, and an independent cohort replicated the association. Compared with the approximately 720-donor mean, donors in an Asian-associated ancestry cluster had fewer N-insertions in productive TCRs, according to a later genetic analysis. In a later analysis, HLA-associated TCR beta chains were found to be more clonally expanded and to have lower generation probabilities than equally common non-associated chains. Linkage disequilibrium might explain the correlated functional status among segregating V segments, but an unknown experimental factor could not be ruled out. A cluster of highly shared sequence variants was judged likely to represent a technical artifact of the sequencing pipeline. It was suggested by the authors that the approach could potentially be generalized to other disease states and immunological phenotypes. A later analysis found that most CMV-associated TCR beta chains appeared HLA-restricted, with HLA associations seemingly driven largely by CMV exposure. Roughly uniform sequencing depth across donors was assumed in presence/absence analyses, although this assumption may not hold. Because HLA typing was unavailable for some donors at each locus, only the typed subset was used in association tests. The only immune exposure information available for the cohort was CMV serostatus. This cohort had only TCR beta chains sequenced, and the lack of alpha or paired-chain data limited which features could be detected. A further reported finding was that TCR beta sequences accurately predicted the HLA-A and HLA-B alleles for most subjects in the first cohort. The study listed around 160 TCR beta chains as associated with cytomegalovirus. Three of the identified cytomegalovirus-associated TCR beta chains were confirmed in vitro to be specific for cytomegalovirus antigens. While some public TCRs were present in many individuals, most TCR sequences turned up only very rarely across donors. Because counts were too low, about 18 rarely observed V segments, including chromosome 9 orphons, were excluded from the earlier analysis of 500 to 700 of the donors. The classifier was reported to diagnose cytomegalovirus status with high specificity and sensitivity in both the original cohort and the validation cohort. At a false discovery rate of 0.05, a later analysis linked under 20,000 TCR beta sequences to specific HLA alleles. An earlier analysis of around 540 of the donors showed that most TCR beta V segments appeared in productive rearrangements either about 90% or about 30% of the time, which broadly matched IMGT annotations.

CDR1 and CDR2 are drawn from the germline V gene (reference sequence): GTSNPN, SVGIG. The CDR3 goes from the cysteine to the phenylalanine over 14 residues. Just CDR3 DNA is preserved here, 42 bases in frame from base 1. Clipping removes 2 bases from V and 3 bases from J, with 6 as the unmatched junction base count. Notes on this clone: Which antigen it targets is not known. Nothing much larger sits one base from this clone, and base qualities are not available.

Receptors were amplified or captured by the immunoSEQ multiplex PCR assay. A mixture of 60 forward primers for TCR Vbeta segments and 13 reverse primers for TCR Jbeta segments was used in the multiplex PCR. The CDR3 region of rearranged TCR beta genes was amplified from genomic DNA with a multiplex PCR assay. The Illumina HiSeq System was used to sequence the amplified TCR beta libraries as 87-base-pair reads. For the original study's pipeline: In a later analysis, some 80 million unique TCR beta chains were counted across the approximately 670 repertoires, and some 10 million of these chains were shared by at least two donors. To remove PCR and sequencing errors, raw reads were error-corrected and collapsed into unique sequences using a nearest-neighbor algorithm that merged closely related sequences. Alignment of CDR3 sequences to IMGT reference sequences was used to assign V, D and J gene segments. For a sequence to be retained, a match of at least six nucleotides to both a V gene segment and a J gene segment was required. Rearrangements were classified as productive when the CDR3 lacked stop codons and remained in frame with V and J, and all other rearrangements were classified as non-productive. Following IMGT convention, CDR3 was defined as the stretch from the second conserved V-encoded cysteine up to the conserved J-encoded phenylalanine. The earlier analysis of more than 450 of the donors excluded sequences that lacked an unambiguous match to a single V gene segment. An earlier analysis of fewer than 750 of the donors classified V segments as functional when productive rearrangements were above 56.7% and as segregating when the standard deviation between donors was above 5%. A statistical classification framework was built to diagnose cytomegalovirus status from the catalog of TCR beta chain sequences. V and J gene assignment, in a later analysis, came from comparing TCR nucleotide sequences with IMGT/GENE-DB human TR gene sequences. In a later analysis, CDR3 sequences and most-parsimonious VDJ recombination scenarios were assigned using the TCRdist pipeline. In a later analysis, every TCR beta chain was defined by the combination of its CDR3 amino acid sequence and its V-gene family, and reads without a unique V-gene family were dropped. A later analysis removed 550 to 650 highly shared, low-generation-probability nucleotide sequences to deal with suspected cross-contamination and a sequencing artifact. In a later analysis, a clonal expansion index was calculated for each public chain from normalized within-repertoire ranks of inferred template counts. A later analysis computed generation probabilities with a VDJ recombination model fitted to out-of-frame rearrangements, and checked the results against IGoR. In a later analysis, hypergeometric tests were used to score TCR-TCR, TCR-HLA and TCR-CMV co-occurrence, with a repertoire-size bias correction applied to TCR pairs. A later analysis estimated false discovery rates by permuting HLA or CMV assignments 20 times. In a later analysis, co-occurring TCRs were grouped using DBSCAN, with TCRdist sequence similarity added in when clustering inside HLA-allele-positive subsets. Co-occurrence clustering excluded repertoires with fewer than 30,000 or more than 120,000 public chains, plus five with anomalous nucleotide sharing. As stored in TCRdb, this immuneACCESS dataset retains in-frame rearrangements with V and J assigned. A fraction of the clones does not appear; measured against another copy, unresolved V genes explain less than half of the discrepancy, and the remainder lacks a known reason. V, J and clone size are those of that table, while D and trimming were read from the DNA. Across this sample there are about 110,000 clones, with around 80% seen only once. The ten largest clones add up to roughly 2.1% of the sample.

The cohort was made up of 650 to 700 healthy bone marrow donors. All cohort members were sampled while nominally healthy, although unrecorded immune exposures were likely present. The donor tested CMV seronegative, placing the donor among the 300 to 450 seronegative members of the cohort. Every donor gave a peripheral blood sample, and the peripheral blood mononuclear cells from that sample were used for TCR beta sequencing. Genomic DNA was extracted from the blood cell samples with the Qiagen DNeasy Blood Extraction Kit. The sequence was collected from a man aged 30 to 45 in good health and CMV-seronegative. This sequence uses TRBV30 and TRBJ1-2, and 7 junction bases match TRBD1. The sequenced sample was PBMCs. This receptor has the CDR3 CAWSFPGQYYGYTF. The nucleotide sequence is TGTGCCTGGAGTTTTCCGGGACAGTACTATGGCTACACCTTC.